The 21 T cell receptor beta chains presented below share a single source sample, sequenced in a study of T cells expressing NK-cell markers. For each CDR3 protein, TCRdb gives one entry from its re-call of the 5' RACE reads, without DNA. This sample contains some 410,000 distinct CDR3 sequences. Material for sequencing was blood T cells: a sorted CD56 or NKG2C T cell subset, CD4+ or CD8+ T cells, or bulk PBMC T cells (not recorded which). All receptors come from a woman aged 18-69 years in good health.

The chain carries TRBV19 and TRBJ1-1; TCRdb calls TRBD1, which cannot be checked without DNA. Germline CDR1 reads LNHDA; CDR2 reads SQIVND (reference sequence). The CDR3 contains 14 residues. CDR3 protein: CASTEQGLNTEAFF.

V usage is TRBV20-1 and J usage is TRBJ2-1; TCRdb's D call of TRBD2 is untestable without DNA. This CDR3 has 16 residues. Germline CDR1 is DFQATT and CDR2 is SNEGSKA (reference sequence). The CDR3 sequence is CSARGTSGRALDEQFF.

The V gene is TRBV6-2 or TRBV6-3, the J gene TRBJ2-2; there is no DNA to check the TCRdb D call of TRBD1. Germline V gene lookup returns CDR1 MNHEY and CDR2 SVGEGT. The CDR3 is made up of 13 amino acids. The CDR3 sequence: CASDRLNTGELFF.

The chain couples TRBV7-9 to TRBJ2-1. From germline, CDR1 is SEHNR and CDR2 FQNEAQ (reference sequence). The CDR3 sequence is 12 residues long. The CDR3 region is CASSLSINEQFF.

The rearrangement uses TRBV2 and TRBJ2-5. The CDR3 has 13 amino acids. CDR1 is SNHLY and CDR2 is FYNNEI in the germline V gene. The CDR3 region is CASSEMGKETQYF.

V usage is TRBV29-1 and J usage is TRBJ2-7; TCRdb picks TRBD1, but there is no DNA to check that call. Germline V gene sequence: CDR1 SQVTM, CDR2 ANQGSEA. The CDR3 is 12 amino acids. The CDR3 sequence is CSVDRGGNEQYF.

The chain combines TRBV7-3 with TRBJ2-1; the D gene TCRdb calls, TRBD2, cannot be checked with no DNA. Germline V CDR1 and CDR2: SGHTA, FQGTGA. This CDR3 has 16 amino acids. Here the CDR3 reads CASSPSLAGEYNEQFF.

The rearrangement links TRBV20-1 to TRBJ2-7; TCRdb lists TRBD1, though no DNA is available to test this call. The CDR3 contains 13 residues. Germline V gene lookup returns CDR1 DFQATT and CDR2 SNEGSKA (reference sequence). This CDR3 reads CSARVSRIGEQYF.

The genes are TRBV5-1 and TRBJ1-1. CDR1 SGHRS and CDR2 YFSETQ come from the germline V gene. This CDR3 is built from 15 residues. The CDR3 reads CASSLVGGSDTEAFF.

This chain uses TRBV23-1 with TRBJ2-5; TCRdb indicates TRBD1, and absent DNA this call remains unverified. TRBV23-1 is designated an ORF whose function remains uncertain. The CDR3 has 18 residues. CDR3 loop: CASSRRRAGGGKQETQYF.

The V and J genes are TRBV14 and TRBJ2-1. The CDR3 is 15 amino acids. The germline gives CDR1 SGHDN, CDR2 FVKESK. The CDR3 region is CASSQGRNSYNEQFF.

This chain uses TRBV5-1 with TRBJ1-4. CDR3 length: 14 residues. From germline, CDR1 is SGHRS and CDR2 YFSETQ. CDR3 residues: CASRSGGVREKLFF.

The chain employs TRBV4-3 and TRBJ2-2; TCRdb lists TRBD1, though no DNA is available to test this call. The length of the CDR3 is 16 residues. The germline V gene encodes CDR1 LGHNA and CDR2 YSLEER. CDR3 sequence: CASSQAVQGLLRELFF.

This rearrangement joins TRBV7-2 to TRBJ1-2; TCRdb's D gene call, TRBD1, goes unchecked for lack of DNA. This CDR3 has 15 amino acids. Germline loops: CDR1 SGHTA, CDR2 FQGNSA. The CDR3 reads CASSPGQGLLYGYTF.

V gene TRBV4-3 combines with J gene TRBJ1-6; the TRBD1 assignment by TCRdb is unverifiable without DNA. The germline V gene has CDR1 LGHNA and CDR2 YSLEER. CDR3 size: 16 residues. The chain's CDR3 is CASSHFVRGRNSPLHF.

The chain recombines TRBV7-7 with TRBJ2-5; TCRdb calls TRBD2, which cannot be checked without DNA. This CDR3 spans 15 amino acids. CDR1 and CDR2 from the germline V gene are SSHAT and FNYEAQ (reference sequence). The CDR3 loop reads CASSFGGGAEETQYF.

The chain links TRBV20-1 to TRBJ2-1; TCRdb's D call, TRBD2, is unchecked because there is no DNA. The length of the CDR3 is 16 residues. Germline lookup yields CDR1 DFQATT and CDR2 SNEGSKA (reference sequence). The CDR3 here is CSARDSERSGDNEQFF.

J is TRBJ2-3 and V is TRBV29-1; no DNA is available, so the TRBD1 call from TCRdb remains unchecked. Looked up from germline, CDR1 is SQVTM and CDR2 is ANQGSEA. This CDR3 is 13 amino acids long. CDR3 amino acids: CSYRDRVPDTQYF.

V is TRBV4-3 and J is TRBJ2-5; the TCRdb call, TRBD2, lacks DNA for checking. There are 16 residues in the CDR3. Per germline, CDR1 LGHNA and CDR2 YSLEER. CDR3 region: CASSQGMAGLEETQYF.

The chain uses TRBV12-3 or TRBV12-4 and TRBJ1-1; TCRdb selects TRBD1, and the lack of DNA leaves this call unchecked. The CDR3 extends over 14 amino acids. The chain's CDR3 is CASSLGLGGTEAFF.

The V gene is TRBV7-7, the J gene TRBJ2-1; the TRBD1 assignment by TCRdb is unverifiable without DNA. Germline lookup yields CDR1 SSHAT and CDR2 FNYEAQ (reference sequence). This CDR3 is 14 amino acids long. The CDR3 here is CASSTSGGDNEQFF.